This T cell receptor beta chain was documented in a study of regulatory T cells in long-lasting Graves disease. iRepertoire HTBI primers and Arm-PCR of CDR3 regions built TCR beta libraries. TCRdb recomputed calls from the multiplex PCR reads with MiXCR, one row per CDR3 protein. The top ten hold roughly 7% of the sample, which has about 470,000 distinct CDR3 sequences, around a fifth seen once. This clonotype was counted at least ten times. Germline V gives CDR1 MDHEN, CDR2 SYDVKM. With 5 bases clipped from V and 0 bases from J, the junction kept 6 bases outside the gene matches. CDR3 length: 15 amino acids. Time point defined: persistent/refractory GD, antithyroid drugs over 5 years with positive TRAb. Following extraction of RNA from PBMCs, that RNA was used to make the TCR library.

The source was peripheral blood mononuclear cells (PBMCs), collected when the disease was refractory, from a patient treated with antithyroid drugs. This sequence joins TRBV28 and TRBJ1-1, with 7 positions matching TRBD1. The receptor was isolated from a female donor with Graves disease. The CDR3: CASSPRQGLNTEAFF. The CDR3 region has the DNA TGTGCCAGCAGTCCTAGACAGGGTTTGAACACTGAAGCTTTCTTT.